Presented here are 9 T cell receptor beta chains from one specimen sequenced in a study of T cell responses to AZD1222 COVID-19 vaccine. The repertoire was sequenced with immunoSEQ multiplex PCR; TCRdb's copy has only in-frame clones and lacks some. The data show some 87,000 clones, 85% to 90% seen once. This sample comprised peripheral blood, obtained on day 0 of AZD1222 vaccination. Receptors were obtained from an adult in good health.

The rearrangement uses TRBV9 and TRBJ2-7; D possibly uses TRBD1 or TRBD2 (6 bases each). The germline CDR1 and CDR2 sequences are SGDLS and YYNGEE. V lost 4 bases to trimming and J lost 4 bases, with 18 bases between them. The CDR3 consists of 15 residues. CDR3 in amino acids: CASSSEGGQGYEQYF. CDR3 coding DNA: TGTGCCAGCAGCTCAGAAGGGGGGCAGGGGTACGAGCAGTACTTC. The whole variable domain, remainder taken from reference TRBV9 and TRBJ2-7, is DSGVTQTPKHLITATGQRVTLRCSPRSGDLSVYWYQQSLDQGLQFLIQYYNGEERAKGNILERFSAQQFPDLHSELNLSSLELGDSALYFCASSSEGGQGYEQYFGPGTRLTVT.

The J gene is TRBJ1-5, the V gene TRBV7-2; D is uncertain. The germline CDR1 and CDR2 sequences are SGHTA and FQGNSA. Deletions cut 1 base from V and 8 bases from J, with 9 bases between. This CDR3 contains 13 residues. CDR3 sequence reads: CASSLVEEEPQHF. The CDR3 DNA sequence: TGTGCCAGCAGCTTAGTCGAGGAGGAGCCCCAGCATTTT.

The V call is TRBV9, the J call TRBJ2-1; perhaps TRBD1 as D (6 bases). V lost 4 bases and J lost 3, with 14 bases in between. CDR1 is SGDLS, CDR2 YYNGEE, per germline. The CDR3 is made up of 15 amino acids. CDR3 coding DNA: TGTGCCAGCAGCTCACTTCCGGGACACTACAATGAGCAGTTCTTC. As protein: CASSSLPGHYNEQFF.

The CDR3 DNA sequence: TGCGCCAGCAGCCTCCTAGGGGCTGAAGCTTTCTTT. It encodes CASSLLGAEAFF. The J gene is TRBJ1-1, the V gene TRBV4-1; a weak D match, TRBD1 (5 bases). This CDR3 comprises 12 residues. Per the germline V gene, CDR1 is MGHRA and CDR2 is YSYEKL. V lost 4 bases, J lost 6 bases, and 9 bases lay in between.

The chain combines TRBV2 with TRBJ1-2, with D hard to call. Trimming removed 4 bases from V and 4 bases from J, with 13 bases in between. Germline CDR1 is SNHLY and CDR2 is FYNNEI. The CDR3 runs 14 residues. The CDR3 spells CASSVSHPSYGYTF. The CDR3 nucleotides are TGTGCCAGCAGTGTTAGTCACCCTAGCTATGGCTACACCTTC.

V usage is TRBV6-5 and J usage is TRBJ2-7, with D possibly being TRBD1 (7 bases). The germline gives CDR1 MNHEY, CDR2 SVGAGI. Trimming pared 6 bases from V and 2 bases from J, leaving 17 bases between. This CDR3 contains 15 residues. The CDR3 loop is CASSLRQGLPYEQYF. The CDR3 bases are TGTGCCAGCAGCCTGAGACAGGGACTTCCCTACGAGCAGTACTTC.

The gene calls are TRBV9 and TRBJ1-1; D may be TRBD1 (5 bases). CDR3 length: 14 amino acids. The V end was cut by 3 bases, the J end by 10 bases, with 19 bases between. Germline assignment: CDR1 SGDLS and CDR2 YYNGEE. The CDR3 DNA is TGTGCCAGCAGCGCCTTTGGGGCACCGGACCGAGCTTTCTTT. Amino acids: CASSAFGAPDRAFF.

This clone came up once. The chain joins TRBV25-1 to TRBJ2-2; the match to TRBD1 covers 7 bases. The J segment lost 1 base and the V segment lost 8 bases, leaving 10 bases of the junction unmatched. This CDR3 region has 16 residues. Germline values: CDR1 MGHDK, CDR2 SYGVNS. CDR3 sequence reads: CASSISGTVNTGELFF. Here the CDR3 DNA reads TGTGCCAGCTCAATTTCCGGGACAGTGAACACCGGGGAGCTGTTTTTT.

V and J are TRBV5-6 and TRBJ2-5; tentative D call: TRBD1 (5 bases). This CDR3 spans 16 amino acids. The germline V gene encodes CDR1 SGHDT and CDR2 YYEEEE. Trimming cost V 4 bases and J 5 bases, with 21 bases left between them. The CDR3 DNA reads as TGTGCCAGCAGCCTAAACGCTCCTCCAGGGCAGGAGACCCAGTACTTC. Encoded protein: CASSLNAPPGQETQYF.